This T cell receptor beta chain is from a study of beta chain features in type 1 diabetes. General observations from the study: Among all four CD4+ subsets, Type 1 diabetes patients had TCRB CDR3s that were moderately but significantly shorter. In the patient group, naive, central memory and Treg TCRB repertoires seemed more alike than in the healthy donor group. Using cDNA template may skew counts toward highly expressing activated cells.

Investigators reverse transcribed all isolated RNA, so they sequenced expressed TCRB transcripts. Sequencing was performed with immunoSEQ multiplex PCR; in TCRdb, only in-frame clones are kept and a portion is missing. There are about 340,000 clones in the sample; 13% occur only once, and over 0.014% lies in the top ten. This clone has more than one count but fewer than ten. Its antigen is still unknown. The ends lost 4 bases at V and 15 bases at J; junction bases unmatched: 3. The germline gives CDR1 DFQATT, CDR2 SNEGSKA (reference sequence). The CDR3 totals 10 residues. About 110 mL of blood, on average, came from one heparinised draw per donor.

Sequencing was performed on naive CD4+ T cells from blood. The TCR originated in a woman younger than 30 with type 1 diabetes. The chain is built from TRBV20-1 and TRBJ2-1; 10 bases fit TRBD1. CDR3 in DNA: TGCAGTGCTACGACAGGGGGCACGTTCTTC. As protein: CSATTGGTFF.